Each of the 20 T cell receptor beta chains below was sequenced from the same sample in a study of T-cell reconstitution after alpha-beta-depleted transplantation in children. Library preparation (for TCRbeta) was performed with unique molecular identifiers. Using its own MiXCR run on the PCR reads, TCRdb lists one record per CDR3 protein. The table has about 110,000 distinct CDR3 sequences, approximately 10% seen once; the top ten hold nearly 35%. The sequences come from PBMCs, collected before TCRalphabeta/CD19-depleted stem cell transplant. These receptor sequences come from a boy between 2 and 10 years old with acute lymphoblastic leukemia, due to receive a stem cell transplant.

V and J are TRBV25-1 and TRBJ2-1; D not resolved. V gave up 3 bases and J gave up 6 bases, with 9 bases separating them. CDR1 and CDR2 from the germline V gene are MGHDK and SYGVNS. The CDR3 consists of 13 residues. CDR3 nucleotides: TGTGCCAGCAGTGAGGCCTCATTCAATGAGCAGTTCTTC. This codes for CASSEASFNEQFF. Full variable domain (outside the CDR3, taken from reference TRBV25-1 and TRBJ2-1): EADIYQTPRYLVIGTGKKITLECSQTMGHDKMYWYQQDPGMELHLIHYSYGVNSTEKGDLSSESTVSRIRTEHFPLTLESARPSHTSQYLCASSEASFNEQFFGPGTRLTVL.

The rearrangement joins TRBV5-1 to TRBJ2-7; D not resolved. The CDR3 spans 12 residues. V lost 1 base and J lost 5, with 7 bases in between. Germline values: CDR1 SGHRS, CDR2 YFSETQ. For the CDR3, the DNA is TGCGCCAGCAGCTTGTACCGGAACGAGCAGTACTTC. It translates to CASSLYRNEQYF.

This clonotype has a count of ten or more. The gene calls are TRBV27 and TRBJ2-1; TRBD2 matches 8 bases. CDR3 length equals 14 residues. The germline V gene has CDR1 MNHEY and CDR2 SMNVEV (reference sequence). V gave up 8 bases and J gave up 5 bases; unmatched junction bases: 8. The CDR3 is CASWEAGAHNEQFF. CDR3 coding DNA: TGTGCCAGCTGGGAAGCGGGGGCCCACAATGAGCAGTTCTTC.

This clonotype has just a few counts. CDR3 nucleotide sequence: TGCGCCAGCAGCTTGGGGCAGTGGGGGGCTCGGTCCTACAATGAGCAGTTCTTC. Its translation: CASSLGQWGARSYNEQFF. This chain uses TRBV5-1 with TRBJ2-1, with D perhaps matching TRBD1 or TRBD2 (6 bases each). Germline V gene data show CDR1 as SGHRS and CDR2 as YFSETQ. V was pared by 0 bases and J by 1 base, with 17 bases between. The CDR3 runs 18 residues.

In this sample, this clonotype turned up many times. J is TRBJ2-1 and V is TRBV12-3 or TRBV12-4, with D possibly being TRBD1 or TRBD2 (6 bases each). Trimming cost V 6 bases and J 5 bases, with 17 bases left between them. This CDR3 has 15 amino acids. The CDR3 here is CASSSEEGVHNEQFF. The DNA for the CDR3 is TGTGCCAGCAGCTCCGAGGAGGGGGTCCACAATGAGCAGTTCTTC.

This clonotype was counted at least ten times. The rearrangement joins TRBV5-1 to TRBJ1-1, with D perhaps TRBD1 (5 bases). The V and J ends lost 0 bases and 4 bases respectively, with 10 bases between them. The CDR3 covers 14 residues. From germline, CDR1 is SGHRS and CDR2 YFSETQ. CDR3 nucleotides: TGCGCCAGCAGCTTGGGCCAGGGCGGCACTGAAGCTTTCTTT. Translated, it gives CASSLGQGGTEAFF. The whole variable domain, remainder taken from reference TRBV5-1 and TRBJ1-1, is KAGVTQTPRYLIKTRGQQVTLSCSPISGHRSVSWYQQTPGQGLQFLFEYFSETQRNKGNFPGRFSGRQFSNSRSEMNVSTLELGDSALYLCASSLGQGGTEAFFGQGTRLTVV.

The gene calls are TRBV5-6 and TRBJ2-5; unclear D gene. With 0 bases removed from V and 5 bases from J, the gap between germline ends came to 14 bases. The CDR3 extends over 15 amino acids. Germline values: CDR1 SGHDT, CDR2 YYEEEE. The chain's CDR3 is CASSLAGLTSETQYF. CDR3 coding DNA: TGTGCCAGCAGCTTGGCCGGGCTGACCTCGGAGACCCAGTACTTC.

This clonotype was picked up a small number of times. The rearrangement joins TRBV5-1 to TRBJ2-2, with TRBD2 identical over 9 bases. The CDR3 totals 15 residues. Unmatched junction bases numbered 6, after V lost 2 bases and J lost 7 bases. CDR1 is SGHRS, CDR2 YFSETQ, per germline. The CDR3 loop is CASSFAGGSNGELFF. CDR3 nucleotides: TGCGCCAGCAGCTTCGCGGGAGGGTCGAACGGGGAGCTGTTTTTT.

This chain connects TRBV29-1 to TRBJ2-2, with D hard to call. This CDR3 has 14 residues. From germline, CDR1 is SQVTM and CDR2 ANQGSEA. V was cut by 7 bases and J by 0 bases, with 12 bases left in between. In DNA, the CDR3 is TGCAGCGCCGTCGGCGCATCGAACACCGGGGAGCTGTTTTTT. This codes for CSAVGASNTGELFF.

There are a few counts of this clonotype. The chain links TRBV27 to TRBJ2-3, with 8 positions matching TRBD1. The germline CDR1 and CDR2 sequences are MNHEY and SMNVEV (reference sequence). The ends lost 11 bases at V and 0 bases at J; junction bases unmatched: 4. The CDR3 spans 13 residues. The CDR3 loop reads CASGGQSTDTQYF. DNA for the CDR3: TGTGCCTCAGGGGGCCAGAGCACAGATACGCAGTATTTT.

The chain joins TRBV20-1 to TRBJ2-3, with D perhaps matching TRBD2 (6 bases). This CDR3 has 13 residues. V gave up 6 bases and J gave up 1 base, with 11 bases separating them. Germline V CDR1 and CDR2: DFQATT, SNEGSKA (reference sequence). Here the CDR3 reads CSAPGLRTDTQYF. The CDR3 region has the DNA TGCAGTGCACCGGGACTCCGCACAGATACGCAGTATTTT.

This chain uses TRBV14 with TRBJ2-1, with D tentatively TRBD1 or TRBD2 (6 bases each). This CDR3 has 19 amino acids. Germline V CDR1 and CDR2: SGHDN, FVKESK. With 5 bases removed from V and 2 bases from J, the gap between germline ends came to 25 bases. The CDR3 spells CASSINGGLGREAYNEQFF. CDR3 nucleotides: TGTGCCAGCAGCATAAACGGGGGCCTAGGAAGGGAGGCCTACAATGAGCAGTTCTTC.

This clonotype qualifies as medium-sized. The J gene is TRBJ2-3, the V gene TRBV6-5; D might be TRBD1 or TRBD2, each matching 5 bases. Trimming took 2 bases from V and 11 from J, leaving 23 bases between them. The CDR3 has 16 amino acids. Germline lookup yields CDR1 MNHEY and CDR2 SVGAGI. CDR3 amino acids: CASSYKGTGPVYRQYF. CDR3 coding DNA: TGTGCCAGCAGTTACAAAGGGACGGGGCCGGTTTATCGGCAGTATTTT.

This clonotype was picked up many times. The chain carries TRBV20-1 and TRBJ2-3; D is ambiguous. From germline, CDR1 is DFQATT and CDR2 SNEGSKA (reference sequence). V lost 0 bases to trimming and J lost 2 bases, with 9 bases between them. The CDR3 runs 14 residues. The CDR3 sequence is CSARDPEPTDTQYF. CDR3 sequence (DNA): TGCAGTGCTAGAGATCCAGAACCCACAGATACGCAGTATTTT.

This clonotype was counted many times. The genes are TRBV5-1 and TRBJ2-1; TRBD2 matches 8 bases. The V gene's germline CDR1 is SGHRS and CDR2 YFSETQ. After removal of 4 bases from V and 6 bases from J, the junction contained 12 bases not matched to a gene. This CDR3 comprises 16 residues. The chain's CDR3 is CASSGSSGKVGNEQFF. CDR3 coding DNA: TGCGCCAGCAGCGGAAGTAGCGGGAAGGTTGGCAATGAGCAGTTCTTC.

Regarding this clonotype: A much bigger clone sits one base away, suggesting this may be a read error. The chain couples TRBV5-1 to TRBJ2-3; TRBD2 matches at 10 bases. This CDR3 is built from 16 residues. V lost 3 bases, J lost 5 bases, and 9 bases stayed unmatched. The germline V gene has CDR1 SGHRS and CDR2 YFSETQ. The CDR3 DNA is TGCGCCAGCAGCTCCTTAGCTAGCGGGAGAAAAGATACGCAGTATTTT. This encodes CASSSLASGRKDTQYF.

This clonotype was picked up many times. The chain uses TRBV27 and TRBJ2-1, with TRBD2 matching over 8 bases. This CDR3 is 15 amino acids long. The germline V gene has CDR1 MNHEY and CDR2 SMNVEV (reference sequence). With V trimmed by 3 bases and J by 4 bases, 5 bases remained unmatched. CDR3 bases: TGTGCCAGCAGTTTGGATAGCGGGACTTACAATGAGCAGTTCTTC. Translation gives CASSLDSGTYNEQFF.

This clonotype was seen many times. V and J are TRBV29-1 and TRBJ2-7; 12 bases map to TRBD1. The CDR3 has 15 residues. CDR1 and CDR2 from the germline V gene are SQVTM and ANQGSEA. With V trimmed by 4 bases and J by 2 bases, 6 bases remained unmatched. The chain's CDR3 is CSVVGQGARTYEQYF. CDR3 sequence (DNA): TGCAGCGTTGTGGGACAGGGGGCACGGACCTACGAGCAGTACTTC.

The genes are TRBV4-2 and TRBJ2-7; D might be TRBD2 (6 bases). This CDR3 has 18 amino acids. Trimming pared 4 bases from V and 0 bases from J, leaving 22 bases between. Germline CDR1 and CDR2: LGHNA and YNFKEQ. The CDR3 nucleotides are TGTGCCAGCAGCCCCCTGGGGAGCACGGGGGTTGTCTCCTACGAGCAGTACTTC. Amino acid sequence: CASSPLGSTGVVSYEQYF.

This chain connects TRBV4-1 to TRBJ2-1; TRBD2 is a possible D gene (5 bases). The CDR3 totals 17 residues. Trimming removed 0 bases from V and 4 bases from J, with 16 bases in between. Germline V gene sequence: CDR1 MGHRA, CDR2 YSYEKL. The CDR3 is CASSQESFLAEYNEQFF. DNA for the CDR3: TGCGCCAGCAGCCAAGAGTCGTTCCTAGCTGAGTACAATGAGCAGTTCTTC.